This T cell receptor (beta chain) emerged from a study of T cells in Graves' hyperthyroidism and ophthalmopathy. General study points: Blood also carried most thyroid clonotypes expanded above 0.001. In simple terms, a model built on 13 V-J features told ophthalmopathy apart from stable hyperthyroidism.

RNA transcripts served as the template for amplifying TCR beta CDR3 regions. During a first-round RT-PCR of the TCR CDR3, the HTBI primer set was used. TCRdb re-derived calls from the multiplex PCR reads in MiXCR, one entry per CDR3 protein. This sample has about 210,000 distinct CDR3 sequences, with 15% to 20% found just once. Researchers barred patients who had uncontrolled infection, other autoimmune disease, pregnancy or lactation. At least ten counts were recorded for this clonotype. The antigen is not known. The CDR3 is made up of 15 amino acids. V was trimmed by 0 bases and J by 7 bases, leaving 16 bases between them. Germline CDR1 and CDR2: SGHKS and YYEKEE (reference sequence).

The sequence derives from a man aged 50-60 years with Graves' hyperthyroidism. The V and J genes are TRBV5-5 and TRBJ1-2; the D gene is possibly TRBD1 (5 bases). The source material was blood. The DNA for the CDR3 is TGTGCCAGCAGCTTGGATTATGTGACGGGGACTGGCTACACCTTC. Protein: CASSLDYVTGTGYTF.